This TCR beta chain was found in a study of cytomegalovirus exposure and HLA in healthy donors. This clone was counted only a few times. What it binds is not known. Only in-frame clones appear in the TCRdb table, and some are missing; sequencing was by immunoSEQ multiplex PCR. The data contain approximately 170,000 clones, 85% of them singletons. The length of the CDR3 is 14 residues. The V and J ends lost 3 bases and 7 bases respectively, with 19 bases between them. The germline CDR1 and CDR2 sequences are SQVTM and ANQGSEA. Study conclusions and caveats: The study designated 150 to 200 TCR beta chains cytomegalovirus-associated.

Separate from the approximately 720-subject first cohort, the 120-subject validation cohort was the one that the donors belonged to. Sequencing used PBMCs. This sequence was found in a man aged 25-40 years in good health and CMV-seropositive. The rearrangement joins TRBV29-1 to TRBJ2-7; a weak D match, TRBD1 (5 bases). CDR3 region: CSVEYDRSRDEQYF. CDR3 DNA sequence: TGCAGCGTTGAGTATGACAGATCCAGGGATGAGCAGTACTTC.